The sequence of this T cell receptor (beta chain) was determined in a study of CXCR3 chemokines and chemotherapy response in bladder cancer (dated by TCRdb to 2021 to 2024). Describing the broader study: The study set out to examine whether the activity of the CXCR3 chemokine system within tumors predicted response to chemotherapy in human bladder cancer.

This clonotype is described as medium-sized (0.01 to 0.1%). It has no known antigen specificity. No clone much larger than this one lies a single base away; base qualities are absent. CDR1 and CDR2 are drawn from the germline V gene: ENHRY, SYGVKD. The CDR3 runs 14 residues from the cysteine to the phenylalanine. The kept DNA is CDR3 alone, 42 bases in frame from the first base. Cut back by 4 bases and 0 bases, the V and J ends lie 7 bases apart. Library generation was performed with PCR. These reads were obtained on an Illumina HiSeq 2500. TCRdb ran its own pipeline on the public reads, namely fastp trimming at Q25 and MiXCR clone calling, and kept in-frame beta chains. Identical CDR3 proteins give one entry, which carries the most common genes and DNA. Recorded for this sample are over 5,000 distinct CDR3 sequences; approximately 15% of them occurred a single time. Clones ranked in the top ten supply 11% of the sample.

This sequence was found in a human donor with bladder cancer that responded to neoadjuvant chemotherapy. The chain joins TRBV10-3 to TRBJ1-3; a confident D gene designation cannot be given. The material was obtained from a patient whose treatment included neoadjuvant chemotherapy. The CDR3 reads CAISVGPSGNTIYF. The sequenced DNA: TGTGCCATCAGTGTGGGTCCCTCTGGAAACACCATATATTTT.